The rows below give T cell receptor beta chains drawn from one sample of a study of regulatory T cells in long-lasting Graves disease. TCRdb used MiXCR to reprocess the multiplex PCR reads, holding one entry per CDR3 protein. The repertoire consists of 420,000 or so distinct CDR3 sequences, with over 15% occurring once and the leading ten covering around 23%. These same records also appear under a second study, on T cells in Graves' hyperthyroidism and ophthalmopathy.

This sample comprised peripheral blood mononuclear cells (PBMCs), obtained at new diagnosis, from a patient treated with antithyroid drugs. These receptors all come from a woman aged 18-29 years with Graves disease. CDR3s leave out the opening cysteine and the closing phenylalanine or tryptophan. Fields, in order: D gene, V gene, CDR3 protein. A D gene is named only where the DNA matches it firmly.

D gene: NA
V gene: TRBV6-1
CDR3 protein: ASSLQDSSYNEQF

D gene: NA
V gene: TRBV28
CDR3 protein: ASSLEGVDSPLH

D gene: NA
V gene: TRBV11-2
CDR3 protein: ASKPLSGTLYNEQF

D gene: TRBD1
V gene: TRBV7-9
CDR3 protein: ASSSTGGPPSGANVLT

D gene: TRBD1
V gene: TRBV2
CDR3 protein: ASSADRASEAF

D gene: NA
V gene: TRBV29-1
CDR3 protein: SASRGTDTQY

D gene: NA
V gene: TRBV5-1
CDR3 protein: ASSRGGRGLGNTEAF

D gene: NA
V gene: TRBV5-1
CDR3 protein: ASSRGQSTEAF

D gene: TRBD2
V gene: TRBV20-1
CDR3 protein: SARGRLASAFTDTQY

D gene: NA
V gene: TRBV7-9
CDR3 protein: ASSSLKGTDTQY

D gene: NA
V gene: TRBV11-1
CDR3 protein: ASSLLPLGAEAF